This T cell receptor beta chain was identified during a study of T cell clonality in common variable immunodeficiency. Study-wide results and caveats: T cell subpopulation sequencing would be needed to explain CVID clonality. CVID subjects had higher TCRbeta clonality than healthy controls, most marked in about a third.

V was trimmed by 4 bases and J by 4 bases, leaving 5 bases between them. CDR1 and CDR2 from the germline V gene are SGHAT and FQNNGV. This CDR3 spans 11 amino acids. Clones were sequenced by immunoSEQ multiplex PCR, and TCRdb holds only the in-frame ones, with some missing. The specimen gives around 40,000 clones without singletons; the ten biggest hold about 2.2%. Most patients and controls had Caucasian heritage. Donors gave roughly 4.5 to 9 ml heparinized peripheral whole blood. In the case of this clone: Its matching antigen is unknown. The read stops 3 residues short of the end of the CDR3; the missing end is completed from the germline J gene.

The sequenced sample consisted of peripheral blood mononuclear cells. The sequence came from a person aged 18 to 69 in good health. The rearrangement links TRBV11-2 to TRBJ2-7; D remains unclear. CDR3 protein: CASSSGYEQYF. CDR3 bases read: TGTGCCAGCAGCTCAGGTTACGAG.